The clone carrying this T cell receptor beta chain was counted between two and nine times. Germline V lookup: CDR1 LNHDA, CDR2 SQIVND (reference sequence). V was clipped by 9 bases and J by 4 bases; unmatched bases: 4. The CDR3 covers 13 residues. Assay used: immunoSEQ multiplex PCR; TCRdb lists only in-frame clones, some missing. Altogether 110,000 to 150,000 clones are present, under 80% being singletons, with the ten largest covering 3.5% to 4.5%. This sample stems from a study of blood T cell repertoires in COVID-19. The V gene is TRBV19, the J gene TRBJ2-3, with 10 nucleotides matching TRBD2. Source material: peripheral blood. The clonotype was recovered from a man aged 55 to 70 with acute or convalescent COVID-19. The CDR3 region is CARTSGSPDTQYF. The CDR3 DNA reads TGTGCCAGGACTAGCGGGTCGCCAGATACGCAGTATTTT.